The 8 T cell receptor beta chains reported below all come from one sample, sequenced in a study of regulatory T cells in long-lasting Graves disease. The time point is: newly diagnosed GD, antithyroid drugs for less than 3 months. RNA isolated from PBMCs was used to make the TCR library. Arm-PCR of CDR3 regions with iRepertoire HTBI primers generated TCR beta libraries. Each CDR3 protein is one row after TCRdb ran MiXCR on the multiplex PCR reads. The table has around 250,000 distinct CDR3 sequences, around 18% seen once. These data are also associated with another study on T cells in Graves' hyperthyroidism and ophthalmopathy.

The source material was peripheral blood mononuclear cells (PBMCs), sampled at new diagnosis, from a patient treated with antithyroid drugs. The receptors originated from a woman aged 25-40 years with Graves disease.

Concerning this clonotype itself: A much larger clone differs by one base, so this may be a read error. The genes are TRBV6-5 and TRBJ1-1; D not certain. The CDR3 has 14 residues. CDR1 is MNHEY and CDR2 is SVGAGI in the germline V gene. Here the CDR3 reads CASSFGIRNIEAFF. CDR3 nucleotide sequence: TGTGCCAGCAGTTTCGGGATTAGGAACATTGAAGCTTTCTTT.

This clonotype was seen many times. The V call is TRBV18, the J call TRBJ2-7; D gene ambiguous. This CDR3 spans 12 amino acids. Germline loops: CDR1 KGHSH, CDR2 LQKENI. V was pared by 3 bases and J by 9 bases, with 12 bases between. The CDR3 spells CASSPAATGQYF. The CDR3 bases are TGTGCCAGCTCACCTGCCGCTACCGGGCAGTACTTC. The full variable domain, completed using reference TRBV18 and TRBJ2-7, is NAGVMQNPRHLVRRRGQEARLRCSPMKGHSHVYWYRQLPEEGLKFMVYLQKENIIDESGMPKERFSAEFPKEGPSILRIQQVVRGDSAAYFCASSPAATGQYFGPGTRLTVT.

In its sample, this clonotype was seen many times. The gene calls are TRBV7-2 and TRBJ2-3; the D call may be TRBD1 or TRBD2 (5 bases each). CDR3 length: 15 residues. V was trimmed by 2 bases and J by 7 bases, leaving 16 bases between them. Germline V lookup: CDR1 SGHTA, CDR2 FQGNSA. This CDR3 is CASSLSIGASNTQYF. CDR3 sequence (DNA): TGTGCCAGCAGCTTAAGTATCGGGGCCTCAAATACGCAGTATTTT.

The chain couples TRBV20-1 to TRBJ2-7, with TRBD2 matching 8 bases. The ends lost 4 bases at V and 3 bases at J; junction bases unmatched: 11. Looked up from germline, CDR1 is DFQATT and CDR2 is SNEGSKA (reference sequence). The CDR3 has 15 residues. The DNA of the CDR3 is TGCAGTGCTACCGCCGGAGGTAGCGGGAACTACGAGCAGTACTTC. Translating gives CSATAGGSGNYEQYF.

This clonotype showed up many times. The chain has TRBV20-1 and TRBJ1-5; TRBD1 matches at 8 bases. The CDR3 has 16 residues. Germline V gene sequence: CDR1 DFQATT, CDR2 SNEGSKA (reference sequence). After removal of 0 bases from V and 4 bases from J, the junction contained 8 bases not matched to a gene. The CDR3 is CSARDPGTGRNQPQHF. For the CDR3, the DNA is TGCAGTGCTAGAGACCCGGGGACAGGTCGTAATCAGCCCCAGCATTTT.

This clonotype was found many times. The chain links TRBV27 to TRBJ1-6; no clear D. Trimming stripped 3 bases from V and 7 bases from J, with 7 bases between. Germline V gene data show CDR1 as MNHEY and CDR2 as SMNVEV (reference sequence). This CDR3 has 13 residues. The CDR3 is CASSLATNSPLHF. CDR3 bases: TGTGCCAGCAGTTTGGCCACCAATTCACCCCTCCACTTT.

This clonotype has more than one count but fewer than ten. The chain recombines TRBV7-8 with TRBJ1-5; D perhaps matches TRBD1 (6 bases). The CDR3 consists of 16 residues. Trimming left V 2 bases short and J 5 bases short, with 16 bases between. Germline V lookup: CDR1 SGHVS, CDR2 FQNEAQ. The CDR3 here is CASSLIFEPGDQPQHF. Here the CDR3 DNA reads TGTGCCAGCAGCTTAATTTTCGAGCCAGGGGATCAGCCCCAGCATTTT.

The chain carries TRBV5-1 and TRBJ1-1; D perhaps matches TRBD1 (6 bases). Trimming pared 3 bases from V and 6 bases from J, leaving 15 bases between. Germline assignment: CDR1 SGHRS and CDR2 YFSETQ. CDR3 length: 14 residues. The CDR3 sequence is CASSSNSGEAEAFF. CDR3 sequence (DNA): TGCGCCAGCAGCTCCAACTCAGGGGAGGCTGAAGCTTTCTTT.